This T cell receptor (beta chain) was recovered during a study of shared clonotypes between healthy human individuals. Whole-study results and caveats: Specimens sampled were limited to blood, with tissue repertoires likely differing.

This clone showed up just a few times. Antigen specificity is unknown. This CDR3 comprises 16 residues. Germline CDR1 and CDR2: SGHRS and YFSETQ. The ends lost 3 bases at V and 2 bases at J; junction bases unmatched: 5. The protocol was immunoSEQ multiplex PCR, while the TCRdb copy is restricted to in-frame clones and leaves out a portion. Among hundreds of thousands of clones listed, 73% were seen once. V is TRBV5-1 and J is TRBJ2-3, with 11 bases fitting TRBD2. Sequenced sample: memory CD4+ T cells sorted from blood. The subset: CD45RA-negative fraction. The sequence was collected from a woman under 40 in good health. CDR3 sequence reads: CASSSGLADFTDTQYF. DNA for the CDR3: TGCGCCAGCAGCTCGGGACTAGCGGACTTCACAGATACGCAGTATTTT. Looking up the rest from reference TRBV5-1 and TRBJ2-3 gives the full variable domain: KAGVTQTPRYLIKTRGQQVTLSCSPISGHRSVSWYQQTPGQGLQFLFEYFSETQRNKGNFPGRFSGRQFSNSRSEMNVSTLELGDSALYLCASSSGLADFTDTQYFGPGTRLTVL.